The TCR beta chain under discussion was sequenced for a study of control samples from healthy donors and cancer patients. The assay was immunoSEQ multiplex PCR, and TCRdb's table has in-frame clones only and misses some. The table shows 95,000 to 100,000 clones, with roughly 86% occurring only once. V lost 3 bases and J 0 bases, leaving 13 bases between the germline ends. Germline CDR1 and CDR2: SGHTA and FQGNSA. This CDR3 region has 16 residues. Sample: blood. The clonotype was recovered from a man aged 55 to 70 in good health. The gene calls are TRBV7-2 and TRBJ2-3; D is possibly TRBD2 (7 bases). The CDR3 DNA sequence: TGTGCCAGCAGCTTGTCAAGGGGGGGTAGCACAGATACGCAGTATTTT. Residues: CASSLSRGGSTDTQYF.